One T cell receptor beta chain is described in this entry. The antigen remains unidentified. For every subset, genomic DNA was evenly distributed across several immunoSEQ plates. Sequencing used immunoSEQ multiplex PCR; TCRdb keeps in-frame clones, though not all of them. The sample has around 1,100,000 clones; 70% to 85% are singletons. The CDR3 length is 15 residues. Germline V gene lookup returns CDR1 MDHEN and CDR2 SYDVKM. The sample comes from a study of shared clonotypes between healthy human individuals. Overall study results and limits: Only blood was sampled; tissue repertoires likely differ. Since donors were few, the genetic and exposure-history diversity represented was limited. A reduction in generation probabilities was seen for non-shared clonotypes relative to those shared by all four donors.

Sequencing was done on a sample of memory CD4+ T cells from PBMCs. The subset was: CD45RA-negative fraction. This receptor was obtained from a man aged 18 to 29 in good health. Some clones in this sample may be carry-over from other donors' samples. V is TRBV28 and J is TRBJ2-5, with 7 bases matching TRBD1. The closer fit of TRBJ2-7 to the DNA end suggests the J call may be wrong. The CDR3 DNA is TGTGCCAGCAGTCCGCCGACAGGGCTCTCCTACGAGCAGTACTTC. Translated, it gives CASSPPTGLSYEQYF.